The 14 T cell receptor beta chains given below trace back to one sample, sequenced in a study of CD8 T cells in ankylosing spondylitis. A single record per CDR3 protein comes from TCRdb applying MiXCR to the 5' RACE reads. The repertoire holds approximately 150,000 distinct CDR3 sequences, with 9.8% as singletons. Material: blood, either unsorted or a sorted T cell fraction (not recorded which). The source of these receptors is a female donor with ankylosing spondylitis or in good health (not recorded which).

In its sample, this clonotype was seen many times. J is TRBJ2-7 and V is TRBV4-2; unclear D gene. The CDR3 has 15 amino acids. The V and J ends lost 0 bases and 3 bases respectively, with 12 bases between them. CDR1 and CDR2 (germline): LGHNA, YNFKEQ. The chain's CDR3 is CASSQDRGYLYEQYF. The CDR3 nucleotides read TGTGCCAGCAGCCAAGATCGCGGCTACCTCTACGAGCAGTACTTC.

Only a few counts were recorded for this clonotype. This rearrangement joins TRBV10-3 to TRBJ1-2; TRBD1 agrees at 10 bases. J was trimmed by 1 base and V by 6 bases; bases with no gene match: 5. This CDR3 contains 15 residues. Per the germline V gene, CDR1 is ENHRY and CDR2 is SYGVKD. The CDR3: CAIRGTGELNYGYTF. The CDR3 DNA reads TGTGCCATCAGGGGGACAGGGGAGCTTAACTATGGCTACACCTTC.

This clonotype was seen ten or more times. The chain has TRBV12-3 or TRBV12-4 and TRBJ1-1; no definite D call. The CDR3 covers 12 residues. V lost 5 bases to trimming and J lost 3 bases, with 7 bases between them. The CDR3: CASSLVDTEAFF. CDR3 sequence (DNA): TGTGCCAGCAGTCTGGTTGACACTGAAGCTTTCTTT.

This rearrangement joins TRBV6-5 to TRBJ2-7; 14 positions agree with TRBD2. This CDR3 comprises 16 residues. Unmatched junction bases numbered 2, after V lost 0 bases and J lost 4 bases. Germline V lookup: CDR1 MNHEY, CDR2 SVGAGI. The CDR3 here is CASSYSRLAGGYEQYF. CDR3 bases: TGTGCCAGCAGTTACTCGAGACTAGCGGGAGGGTACGAGCAGTACTTC.

This clonotype was detected many times. The rearrangement links TRBV29-1 to TRBJ2-1; no firm D call. In germline, CDR1 is SQVTM, CDR2 ANQGSEA. The CDR3 runs to 12 residues. Trimming pared 2 bases from V and 10 bases from J, leaving 12 bases between. The CDR3 spells CSVELGHGEQFF. CDR3 nucleotides: TGCAGCGTTGAACTAGGGCATGGAGAGCAGTTCTTC.

The chain combines TRBV9 with TRBJ2-5; D may be TRBD2 (5 bases). Germline CDR1 SGDLS, CDR2 YYNGEE. The CDR3 consists of 14 residues. Trimming removed 2 bases at V and 0 bases at J, with 8 bases between. Written as DNA, the CDR3 is TGTGCCAGCAGCGTGGGGAGTTACCAAGAGACCCAGTACTTC. Its protein is CASSVGSYQETQYF. The full variable domain, in which reference TRBV9 and TRBJ2-5 provide the parts outside the CDR3, is DSGVTQTPKHLITATGQRVTLRCSPRSGDLSVYWYQQSLDQGLQFLIQYYNGEERAKGNILERFSAQQFPDLHSELNLSSLELGDSALYFCASSVGSYQETQYFGPGTRLLVL.

This clonotype was observed a few times. The rearrangement links TRBV4-3 to TRBJ2-1; D might be TRBD1 (6 bases). Germline V gene lookup returns CDR1 LGHNA and CDR2 YSLEER. The V gene lost 1 base and the J gene lost 4 bases, with 11 bases spanning the gap. The CDR3 is 15 amino acids. The CDR3 DNA reads as TGCGCCAGCAGCCAAGCGTGGGGGCGGTACAATGAGCAGTTCTTC. Its protein product is CASSQAWGRYNEQFF.

This clonotype was seen a handful of times. This rearrangement joins TRBV29-1 to TRBJ2-4, with D uncertain. Germline V gives CDR1 SQVTM, CDR2 ANQGSEA. The germline V and J ends were trimmed by 0 bases and 0 bases, with 12 bases remaining between them. This CDR3 is built from 16 residues. The CDR3 protein is CSVEDPSHLAKNIQYF. The CDR3 DNA reads TGCAGCGTTGAAGATCCCTCACACCTAGCCAAAAACATTCAGTACTTC.

The chain links TRBV6-2 or TRBV6-3 to TRBJ2-7; D gene unclear. The length of the CDR3 is 17 residues. The ends were cut back, 2 bases at V and 6 bases at J, with 23 bases in the middle. In germline, CDR1 is MNHEY, CDR2 SVGEGT. The CDR3 nucleotides are TGTGCCAGCAGTTACCTCGATTACTTAGATTTGGTGAGCGAGCAGTACTTC. Its protein product is CASSYLDYLDLVSEQYF.

V gene TRBV9 combines with J gene TRBJ2-7; D not resolved. Germline V gene lookup returns CDR1 SGDLS and CDR2 YYNGEE. V was clipped by 3 bases and J by 4 bases, with 8 bases between them. The CDR3 covers 12 residues. CDR3 residues: CASSGTEYEQYF. The CDR3 DNA sequence: TGTGCCAGCAGCGGTACCGAATACGAGCAGTACTTC.

For this clonotype: Compared with germline, one end of the junction differs, possibly owing to a read error. The genes are TRBV28 and TRBJ1-6; 8 bases map to TRBD1. CDR3 length: 16 residues. Germline CDR1 reads MDHEN; CDR2 reads SYDVKM. CDR3 in DNA: TGTGCCAGCAGTATATGGACAGGGTTTTATAATTCACCCCTCCACTTT. It codes for CASSIWTGFYNSPLHF.

This clonotype was recorded a few times. The chain carries TRBV2 and TRBJ2-3; D is undetermined. The CDR3 totals 15 residues. V was shortened by 7 bases and J by 2 bases, with 16 bases between the two germline ends. In germline, CDR1 is SNHLY, CDR2 FYNNEI. For the CDR3, the DNA is TGTGCCAGCAACCTCCGAGCCGAGGACACAGATACGCAGTATTTT. Its protein product is CASNLRAEDTDTQYF.

The table lists this clonotype with a few counts. CDR3 in amino acids: CSGGQGVKDTQYF. In DNA, the CDR3 is TGCAGTGGAGGACAGGGGGTAAAAGATACGCAGTATTTT. The chain joins TRBV20-1 to TRBJ2-3; the match to TRBD1 covers 10 bases. Trimming took 7 bases from V and 5 from J; bases not matched to a gene: 6. This CDR3 has 13 amino acids. CDR1 is DFQATT, CDR2 SNEGSKA, per germline (reference sequence).

This clonotype was counted at least ten times. CDR3 nucleotide sequence: TGTGCCTGGTCGGCCCTCTGGCCCACTGAAGCTTTCTTT. Translation: CAWSALWPTEAFF. The J gene is TRBJ1-1, the V gene TRBV30; D not certain. Trimming shortened V by 5 bases and J by 4 bases, and 14 bases separated the two germline ends. The CDR3 extends over 13 amino acids. Germline V gene lookup returns CDR1 GTSNPN and CDR2 SVGIG (reference sequence).